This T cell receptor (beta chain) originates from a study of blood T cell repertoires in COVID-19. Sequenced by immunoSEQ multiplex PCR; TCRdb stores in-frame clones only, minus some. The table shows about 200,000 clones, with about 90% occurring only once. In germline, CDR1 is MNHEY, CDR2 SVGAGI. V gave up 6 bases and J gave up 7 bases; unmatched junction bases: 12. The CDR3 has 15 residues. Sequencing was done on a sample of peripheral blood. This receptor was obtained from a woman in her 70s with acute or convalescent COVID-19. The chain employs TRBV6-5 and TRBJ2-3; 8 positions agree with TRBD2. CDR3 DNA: TGTGCCAGCAGGCCGCCTGGACTAGCAATCCATACGCAGTATTTT. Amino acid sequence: CASRPPGLAIHTQYF.